These T cell receptor beta chains were read from a single sample in a study of blood T cell repertoires in COVID-19. Profiling relied on immunoSEQ multiplex PCR, and the TCRdb table lists in-frame clones only, not all of them. This table has tens of thousands of clones, roughly 88% appearing once. Sequencing was carried out using peripheral blood. These receptors were collected from a man aged 45-60 years with acute or convalescent COVID-19. CDR3s include the opening cysteine and the closing phenylalanine or tryptophan. The order of the fields is D gene, clone size, V gene, J gene, CDR3 DNA, CDR3 protein. A D gene is named only where the DNA matches it firmly. Expanded clones get a size class; other rows say once, few or many, or leave the size out.

D gene: TRBD1
clone size: -
V gene: TRBV29-1
J gene: TRBJ2-5
CDR3 DNA: TGCAGCGTTGAAGATAAACAGGGGGTACGGGAGACCCAGTACTTC
CDR3 protein: CSVEDKQGVRETQYF

D gene: TRBD1
clone size: -
V gene: TRBV5-6
J gene: TRBJ1-1
CDR3 DNA: TGTGCCAGCAGCATCGGACAGGGGGGCACTGAAGCTTTCTTT
CDR3 protein: CASSIGQGGTEAFF

D gene: TRBD2
clone size: -
V gene: TRBV6-2/TRBV6-3
J gene: TRBJ2-3
CDR3 DNA: TGTGCCAGCAGCCCTTATCGGGGGGGAGGAGATACGCAGTATTTT
CDR3 protein: CASSPYRGGGDTQYF

D gene: TRBD1
clone size: -
V gene: TRBV6-5
J gene: TRBJ2-7
CDR3 DNA: TGTGCCAGCAGTTACAGTCAGGGGGCTTCCTACGAGCAGTACTTC
CDR3 protein: CASSYSQGASYEQYF

D gene: TRBD1
clone size: -
V gene: TRBV19
J gene: TRBJ1-2
CDR3 DNA: TGTGCCAGTAGTATCGCCGGGACAGGGGACTCAAATGGCTACACCTTC
CDR3 protein: CASSIAGTGDSNGYTF

D gene: TRBD2
clone size: -
V gene: TRBV29-1
J gene: TRBJ2-7
CDR3 DNA: TGCAGCGTTGAAGCCGGACAGACTAGCGGGGGGGGCTACGAGCAGTACTTC
CDR3 protein: CSVEAGQTSGGGYEQYF

D gene: -
clone size: once
V gene: TRBV11-2
J gene: TRBJ1-5
CDR3 DNA: TGTGCCAGCAGCTTAGGCACAGGGCAGCCCCAGCATTTT
CDR3 protein: CASSLGTGQPQHF

D gene: TRBD1
clone size: -
V gene: TRBV28
J gene: TRBJ1-5
CDR3 DNA: TGTGCCAGCACCGGACAGGACAGCAATCAGCCCCAGCATTTT
CDR3 protein: CASTGQDSNQPQHF

D gene: -
clone size: -
V gene: TRBV19
J gene: TRBJ1-5
CDR3 DNA: TGTGCCAGTAAAATCGGGGGGACGAACGGGAATCAGCCCCAGCATTTT
CDR3 protein: CASKIGGTNGNQPQHF

D gene: -
clone size: -
V gene: TRBV7-6
J gene: TRBJ1-6
CDR3 DNA: TGTGCCAGCAGCTTAATGGCCGACAGGAATAATTCACCCCTCCACTTT
CDR3 protein: CASSLMADRNNSPLHF

D gene: TRBD1
clone size: -
V gene: TRBV5-1
J gene: TRBJ1-4
CDR3 DNA: TGCGCCAGCAGCCTCCGTGGGACAGGCGATGAAAAACTGTTTTTT
CDR3 protein: CASSLRGTGDEKLFF

D gene: -
clone size: -
V gene: TRBV6-5
J gene: TRBJ1-1
CDR3 DNA: TGTGCCAGCACTGGGGAGGAGGCTATTGAAGCTTTCTTT
CDR3 protein: CASTGEEAIEAFF

D gene: TRBD1
clone size: -
V gene: TRBV27
J gene: TRBJ1-4
CDR3 DNA: TGTGCCAGCAGACCGACAGGGTCTAATGAAAAACTGTTTTTT
CDR3 protein: CASRPTGSNEKLFF

D gene: TRBD1
clone size: -
V gene: TRBV7-2
J gene: TRBJ1-4
CDR3 DNA: TGTGCCAGCAGCACCCCGGACAGGGAAGGGCGAAAACTGTTTTTT
CDR3 protein: CASSTPDREGRKLFF

D gene: TRBD1
clone size: -
V gene: TRBV10-3
J gene: TRBJ2-3
CDR3 DNA: TGTGCCATCAGTGCCCCAGGGGGCTCAGATACGCAGTATTTT
CDR3 protein: CAISAPGGSDTQYF

D gene: -
clone size: -
V gene: TRBV19
J gene: TRBJ2-2
CDR3 DNA: TGTGCCAGTAGTTCGACCGGGACACTCCCCGAAAGGAACACCGGGGAGCTGTTTTTT
CDR3 protein: CASSSTGTLPERNTGELFF

D gene: TRBD1
clone size: -
V gene: TRBV10-3
J gene: TRBJ1-1
CDR3 DNA: TGTGCCATCAGTGAGTCTCAGGGGGCCCTGAACACTGAAGCTTTCTTT
CDR3 protein: CAISESQGALNTEAFF

D gene: -
clone size: -
V gene: TRBV6-1
J gene: TRBJ1-6
CDR3 DNA: TGTGCCAGCAGGACACGAGATAATTCACCCCTCCACTTT
CDR3 protein: CASRTRDNSPLHF

D gene: -
clone size: -
V gene: TRBV25-1
J gene: TRBJ2-7
CDR3 DNA: TGTGCCAGCAGTGCCGGACAGTCCTACGAGCAGTACTTC
CDR3 protein: CASSAGQSYEQYF

D gene: TRBD2
clone size: -
V gene: TRBV18
J gene: TRBJ2-4
CDR3 DNA: TGTGCCAGCTCACCGGGCGGGAGCGCCAAAAACATTCAGTACTTC
CDR3 protein: CASSPGGSAKNIQYF

D gene: -
clone size: -
V gene: TRBV9
J gene: TRBJ2-5
CDR3 DNA: TGTGCCAGCAGCGTACAGGGGCGAAAAGAGACCCAGTACTTC
CDR3 protein: CASSVQGRKETQYF

D gene: -
clone size: -
V gene: TRBV5-1
J gene: TRBJ2-5
CDR3 DNA: TGCGCCAGCAGCATAAGAGGAATCCGGGACACAAGTTGGGAGACCCAGTACTTC
CDR3 protein: CASSIRGIRDTSWETQYF

D gene: TRBD1
clone size: -
V gene: TRBV10-3
J gene: TRBJ2-7
CDR3 DNA: TGTGCCATCAGCACTGAAATGACAGGGGGCTACGAGCAGTACTTC
CDR3 protein: CAISTEMTGGYEQYF

D gene: -
clone size: -
V gene: TRBV5-1
J gene: TRBJ2-3
CDR3 DNA: TGCGCCAGCAGCTTGGTCCCATCAAGCACAGATACGCAGTATTTT
CDR3 protein: CASSLVPSSTDTQYF

D gene: TRBD1
clone size: -
V gene: TRBV19
J gene: TRBJ1-4
CDR3 DNA: TGTGCCAGTAAACAGGGGGATGCAACTAATGAAAAACTGTTTTTT
CDR3 protein: CASKQGDATNEKLFF

D gene: -
clone size: -
V gene: TRBV5-6
J gene: TRBJ1-1
CDR3 DNA: TGTGCCAGCAGCTGGGGGGGCTCGGGCACTGAAGCTTTCTTT
CDR3 protein: CASSWGGSGTEAFF

D gene: -
clone size: -
V gene: TRBV4-1
J gene: TRBJ2-7
CDR3 DNA: TGCGCCAGCAGCCACAGACATCCTGCTTCTTACGAGCAGTACTTC
CDR3 protein: CASSHRHPASYEQYF

D gene: -
clone size: -
V gene: TRBV6-5
J gene: TRBJ1-1
CDR3 DNA: TGTGCCAGCAGGGGAGGGTGGATGAACACTGAAGCTTTCTTT
CDR3 protein: CASRGGWMNTEAFF

D gene: -
clone size: once
V gene: TRBV28
J gene: TRBJ2-2
CDR3 DNA: TGTGCCAGCAGTTGGAGGGTGGACACCGGGGAGCTGTTTTTT
CDR3 protein: CASSWRVDTGELFF

D gene: TRBD2
clone size: -
V gene: TRBV28
J gene: TRBJ2-1
CDR3 DNA: TGTGCCAGCAGTTTTAGGGGCGGGGGAAACTACAATGAGCAGTTCTTC
CDR3 protein: CASSFRGGGNYNEQFF

D gene: TRBD1
clone size: -
V gene: TRBV6-2/TRBV6-3
J gene: TRBJ2-7
CDR3 DNA: TGTGCCAGCAGTACCGGGACAGGCTCCTACGAGCAGTACTTC
CDR3 protein: CASSTGTGSYEQYF

D gene: -
clone size: once
V gene: TRBV29-1
J gene: TRBJ1-4
CDR3 DNA: TGCAGCGTTGCCCTCGGGACTAATGAAAAACTGTTTTTT
CDR3 protein: CSVALGTNEKLFF

D gene: TRBD1
clone size: -
V gene: TRBV4-2
J gene: TRBJ2-3
CDR3 DNA: TGTGCCAGCAGCCAACCGGGACAGGGTTATATAGATACGCAGTATTTT
CDR3 protein: CASSQPGQGYIDTQYF

D gene: -
clone size: -
V gene: TRBV7-3
J gene: TRBJ1-1
CDR3 DNA: TGTGCCAGCAGCTTGGTACTGGGGGGGAACACTGAAGCTTTCTTT
CDR3 protein: CASSLVLGGNTEAFF

D gene: -
clone size: -
V gene: TRBV27
J gene: TRBJ1-2
CDR3 DNA: TGTGCCAGCAGTATAGGGAGGACCTATGGCTACACCTTC
CDR3 protein: CASSIGRTYGYTF

D gene: -
clone size: -
V gene: TRBV29-1
J gene: TRBJ2-7
CDR3 DNA: TGCAGCGTTGGGAGGGGTCCCTACGAGCAGTACTTC
CDR3 protein: CSVGRGPYEQYF

D gene: -
clone size: once
V gene: TRBV7-3
J gene: TRBJ2-2
CDR3 DNA: TGTGCCAGCAGCTCCACGGGACTTCAGAACACCGGGGAGCTGTTTTTT
CDR3 protein: CASSSTGLQNTGELFF

D gene: TRBD2
clone size: -
V gene: TRBV7-9
J gene: TRBJ2-1
CDR3 DNA: TGTGCCAGCAGCCCCCGGGGACTAGCGGGGGATAGCTCCTACAATGAGCAGTTCTTC
CDR3 protein: CASSPRGLAGDSSYNEQFF

D gene: TRBD1
clone size: -
V gene: TRBV28
J gene: TRBJ1-2
CDR3 DNA: TGTGCCAGCAGGGGACAGGAAAACTATGGCTACACCTTC
CDR3 protein: CASRGQENYGYTF

D gene: -
clone size: -
V gene: TRBV25-1
J gene: TRBJ2-2
CDR3 DNA: TGTGCCTCCAGGGGAAACACCGGGGAGCTGTTTTTT
CDR3 protein: CASRGNTGELFF

D gene: -
clone size: -
V gene: TRBV7-2
J gene: TRBJ1-5
CDR3 DNA: TGTGCCAGCAGCTCCAGGGTTAATCAGCCCCAGCATTTT
CDR3 protein: CASSSRVNQPQHF

D gene: TRBD1
clone size: -
V gene: TRBV5-4
J gene: TRBJ1-1
CDR3 DNA: TGTGCCAGCAGCTTGGGACAGGGCGAAACTGAAGCTTTCTTT
CDR3 protein: CASSLGQGETEAFF

D gene: -
clone size: once
V gene: TRBV18
J gene: TRBJ2-1
CDR3 DNA: TGTGCCAGCTCACCTGAGTCCTCCTACAATGAGCAGTTCTTC
CDR3 protein: CASSPESSYNEQFF

D gene: -
clone size: -
V gene: TRBV11-2
J gene: TRBJ1-1
CDR3 DNA: TGTGCCAGCAGCTTAGGGCGTGGTGAGGGAGACACTGAAGCTTTCTTT
CDR3 protein: CASSLGRGEGDTEAFF

D gene: -
clone size: -
V gene: TRBV13
J gene: TRBJ2-7
CDR3 DNA: TGTGCCAGCAGCGATCGACACCTCCGCTCCTACGAGCAGTACTTC
CDR3 protein: CASSDRHLRSYEQYF

D gene: TRBD2
clone size: -
V gene: TRBV11-2
J gene: TRBJ2-7
CDR3 DNA: TGTGCCAGCAGCAGTAGCGGGGGGGGCTACGAGCAGTACTTC
CDR3 protein: CASSSSGGGYEQYF

D gene: -
clone size: -
V gene: TRBV9
J gene: TRBJ2-1
CDR3 DNA: TGTGCCAGCAGCGAATCAATCGGGTCCAGCTCCTACAATGAGCAGTTCTTC
CDR3 protein: CASSESIGSSSYNEQFF